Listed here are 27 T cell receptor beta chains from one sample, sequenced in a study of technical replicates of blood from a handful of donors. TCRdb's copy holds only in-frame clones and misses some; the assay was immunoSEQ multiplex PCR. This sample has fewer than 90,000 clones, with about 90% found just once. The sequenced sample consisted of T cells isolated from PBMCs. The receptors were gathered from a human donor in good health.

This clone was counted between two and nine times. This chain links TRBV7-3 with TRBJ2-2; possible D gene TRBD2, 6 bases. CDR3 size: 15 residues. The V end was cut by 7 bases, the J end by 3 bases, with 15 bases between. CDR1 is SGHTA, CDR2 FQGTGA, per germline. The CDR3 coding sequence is TGTGCCAGCAACAAGGGACTCCCCTACACCGGGGAGCTGTTTTTT. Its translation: CASNKGLPYTGELFF.

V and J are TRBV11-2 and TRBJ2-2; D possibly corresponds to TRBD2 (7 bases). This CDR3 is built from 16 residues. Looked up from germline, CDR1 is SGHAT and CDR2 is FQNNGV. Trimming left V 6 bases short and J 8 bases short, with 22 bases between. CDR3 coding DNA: TGTGCCAGCAGGATCTTAGGGGGAGGGCAGGTGGGGGAGCTGTTTTTT. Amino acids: CASRILGGGQVGELFF.

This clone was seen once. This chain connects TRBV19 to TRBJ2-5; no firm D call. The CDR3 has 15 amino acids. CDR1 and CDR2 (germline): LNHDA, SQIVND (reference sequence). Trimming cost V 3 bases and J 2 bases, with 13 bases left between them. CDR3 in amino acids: CASSMGARLQETQYF. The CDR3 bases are TGTGCCAGTAGTATGGGCGCGCGTCTACAAGAGACCCAGTACTTC.

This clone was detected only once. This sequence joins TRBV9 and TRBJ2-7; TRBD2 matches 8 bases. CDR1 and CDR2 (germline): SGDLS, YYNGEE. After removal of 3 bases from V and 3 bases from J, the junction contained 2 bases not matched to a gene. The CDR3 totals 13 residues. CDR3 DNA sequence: TGTGCCAGCAGCGGAGGGACTAGCTACGAGCAGTACTTC. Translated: CASSGGTSYEQYF.

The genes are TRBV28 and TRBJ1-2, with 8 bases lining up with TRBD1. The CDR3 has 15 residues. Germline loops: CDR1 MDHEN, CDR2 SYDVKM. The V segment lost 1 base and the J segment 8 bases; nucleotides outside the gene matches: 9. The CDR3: CASSLYQGAGPGYTF. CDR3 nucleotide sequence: TGTGCCAGCAGTTTATACCAGGGGGCAGGACCGGGCTACACCTTC.

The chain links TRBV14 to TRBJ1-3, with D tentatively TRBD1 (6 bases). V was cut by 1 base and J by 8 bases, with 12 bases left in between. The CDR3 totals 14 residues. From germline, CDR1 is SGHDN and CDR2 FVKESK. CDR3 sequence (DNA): TGTGCCAGCAGCCAAGGCAGGGGTATTGACACCATATATTTT. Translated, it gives CASSQGRGIDTIYF.

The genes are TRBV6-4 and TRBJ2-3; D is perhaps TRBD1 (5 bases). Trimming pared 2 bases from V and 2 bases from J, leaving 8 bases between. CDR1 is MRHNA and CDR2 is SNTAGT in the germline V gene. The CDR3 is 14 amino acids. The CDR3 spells CASSDGRDTDTQYF. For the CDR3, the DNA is TGTGCCAGCAGTGACGGCAGGGACACAGATACGCAGTATTTT.

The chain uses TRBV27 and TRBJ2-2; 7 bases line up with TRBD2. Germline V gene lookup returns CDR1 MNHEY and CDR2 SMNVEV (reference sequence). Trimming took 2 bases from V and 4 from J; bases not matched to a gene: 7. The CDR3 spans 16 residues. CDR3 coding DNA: TGTGCCAGCAGTTTAGGTCGGGAGGTCCCCACCGGGGAGCTGTTTTTT. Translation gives CASSLGREVPTGELFF.

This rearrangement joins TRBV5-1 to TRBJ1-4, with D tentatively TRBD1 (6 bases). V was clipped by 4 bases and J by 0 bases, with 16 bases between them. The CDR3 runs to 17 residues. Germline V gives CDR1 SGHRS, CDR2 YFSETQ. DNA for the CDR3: TGCGCCAGCAGCGTTAGTCCAGGGGAAGCAACTAATGAAAAACTGTTTTTT. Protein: CASSVSPGEATNEKLFF. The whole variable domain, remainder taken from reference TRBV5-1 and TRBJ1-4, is KAGVTQTPRYLIKTRGQQVTLSCSPISGHRSVSWYQQTPGQGLQFLFEYFSETQRNKGNFPGRFSGRQFSNSRSEMNVSTLELGDSALYLCASSVSPGEATNEKLFFGSGTQLSVL.

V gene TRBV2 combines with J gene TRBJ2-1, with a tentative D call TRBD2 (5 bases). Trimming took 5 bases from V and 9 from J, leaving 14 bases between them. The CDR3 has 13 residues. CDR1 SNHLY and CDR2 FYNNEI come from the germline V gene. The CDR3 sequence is CASSLRLEGEQFF. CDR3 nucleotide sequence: TGTGCCAGCAGTCTTAGACTCGAGGGTGAGCAGTTCTTC.

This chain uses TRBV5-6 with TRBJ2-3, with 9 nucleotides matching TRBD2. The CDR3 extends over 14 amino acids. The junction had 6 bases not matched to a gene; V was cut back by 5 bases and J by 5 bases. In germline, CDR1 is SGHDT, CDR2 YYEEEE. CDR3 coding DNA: TGTGCCAGCAGATCGTTAGCGGGAGAAGATACGCAGTATTTT. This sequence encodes CASRSLAGEDTQYF.

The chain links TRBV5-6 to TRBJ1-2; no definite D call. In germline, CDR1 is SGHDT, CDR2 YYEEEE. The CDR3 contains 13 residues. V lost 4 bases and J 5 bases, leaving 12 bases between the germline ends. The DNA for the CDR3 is TGTGCCAGCAGCCGCTTGGAGTGGTATGGCTACACCTTC. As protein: CASSRLEWYGYTF.

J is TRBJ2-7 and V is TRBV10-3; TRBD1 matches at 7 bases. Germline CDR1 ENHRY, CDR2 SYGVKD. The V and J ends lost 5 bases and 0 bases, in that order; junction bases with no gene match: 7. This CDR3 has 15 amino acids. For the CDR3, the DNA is TGTGCCATCAGTAACCGGGACAGAAGCTCCTACGAGCAGTACTTC. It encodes CAISNRDRSSYEQYF.

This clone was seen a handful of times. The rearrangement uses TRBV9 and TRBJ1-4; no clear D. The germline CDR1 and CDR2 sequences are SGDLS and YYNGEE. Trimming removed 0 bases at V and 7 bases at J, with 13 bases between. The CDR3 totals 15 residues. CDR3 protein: CASSVEGGLGEKLFF. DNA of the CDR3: TGTGCCAGCAGCGTAGAGGGAGGCCTAGGTGAAAAACTGTTTTTT.

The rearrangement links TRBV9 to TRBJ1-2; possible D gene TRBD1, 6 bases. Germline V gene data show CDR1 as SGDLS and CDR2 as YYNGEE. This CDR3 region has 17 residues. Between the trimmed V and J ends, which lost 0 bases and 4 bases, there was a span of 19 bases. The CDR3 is CASSVASFGQLTYGYTF. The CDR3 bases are TGTGCCAGCAGCGTAGCTTCATTCGGACAGCTCACCTATGGCTACACCTTC.

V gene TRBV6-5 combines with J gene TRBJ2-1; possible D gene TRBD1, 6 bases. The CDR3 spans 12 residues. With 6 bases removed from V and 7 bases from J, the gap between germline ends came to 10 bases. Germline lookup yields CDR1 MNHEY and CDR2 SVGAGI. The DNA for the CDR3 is TGTGCCAGCAGCTTGCAGGGGAATGAGCAGTTCTTC. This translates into CASSLQGNEQFF.

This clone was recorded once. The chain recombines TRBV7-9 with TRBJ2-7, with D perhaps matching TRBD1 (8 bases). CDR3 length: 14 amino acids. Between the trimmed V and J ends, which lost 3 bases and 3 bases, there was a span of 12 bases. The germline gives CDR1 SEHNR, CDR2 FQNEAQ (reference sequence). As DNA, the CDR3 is TGTGCCAGCAGCTTTACAGGGGGGGACTACGAGCAGTACTTC. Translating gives CASSFTGGDYEQYF.

CDR3 residues: CASTVTAVYEQYF. The CDR3 DNA reads as TGTGCCAGCACAGTAACCGCTGTCTACGAGCAGTACTTC. J is TRBJ2-7 and V is TRBV11-2; D gene unclear. Germline-derived CDR1 and CDR2 are SGHAT and FQNNGV. The CDR3 has 13 amino acids. V was cut by 7 bases and J by 3 bases, with 13 bases left in between.

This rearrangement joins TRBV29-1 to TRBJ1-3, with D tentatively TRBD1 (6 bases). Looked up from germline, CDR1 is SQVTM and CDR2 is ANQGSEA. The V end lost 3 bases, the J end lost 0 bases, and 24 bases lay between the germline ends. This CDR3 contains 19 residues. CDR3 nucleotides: TGCAGCGTTGAGGCCGGGAACCTAGGTCTAGGGGGCTCTGGAAACACCATATATTTT. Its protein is CSVEAGNLGLGGSGNTIYF.

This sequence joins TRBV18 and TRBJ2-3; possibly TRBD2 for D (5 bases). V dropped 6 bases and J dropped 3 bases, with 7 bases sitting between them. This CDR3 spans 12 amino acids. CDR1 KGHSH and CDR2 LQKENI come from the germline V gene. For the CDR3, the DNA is TGTGCCAGCTCCGGGGTGACAGATACGCAGTATTTT. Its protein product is CASSGVTDTQYF.

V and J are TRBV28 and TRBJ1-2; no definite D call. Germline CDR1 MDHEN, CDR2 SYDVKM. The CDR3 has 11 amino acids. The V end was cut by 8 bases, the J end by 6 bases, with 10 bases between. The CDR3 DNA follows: TGTGCCAGCGGGCTTGAAGATGGCTACACCTTC. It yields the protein CASGLEDGYTF.

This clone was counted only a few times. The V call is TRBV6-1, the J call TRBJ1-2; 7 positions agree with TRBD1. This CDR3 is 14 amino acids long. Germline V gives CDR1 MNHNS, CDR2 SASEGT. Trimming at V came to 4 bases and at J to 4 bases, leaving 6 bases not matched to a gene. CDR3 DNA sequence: TGTGCCAGCAGTGGGGACGGGACAGTCTATGGCTACACCTTC. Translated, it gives CASSGDGTVYGYTF.

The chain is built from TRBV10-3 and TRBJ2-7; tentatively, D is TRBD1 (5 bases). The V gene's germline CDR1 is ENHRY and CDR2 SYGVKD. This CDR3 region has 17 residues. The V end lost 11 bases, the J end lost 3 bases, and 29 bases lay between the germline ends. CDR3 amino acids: CASRVEISEPTLYEQYF. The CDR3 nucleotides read TGTGCCTCCAGGGTAGAGATATCCGAACCAACTCTCTACGAGCAGTACTTC.

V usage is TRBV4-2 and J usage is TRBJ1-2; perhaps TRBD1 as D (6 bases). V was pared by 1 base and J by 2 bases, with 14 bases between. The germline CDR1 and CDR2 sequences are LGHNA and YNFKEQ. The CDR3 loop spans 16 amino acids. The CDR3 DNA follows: TGTGCCAGCAGCCAAGTACAAGGGGGATCAAACTATGGCTACACCTTC. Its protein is CASSQVQGGSNYGYTF.

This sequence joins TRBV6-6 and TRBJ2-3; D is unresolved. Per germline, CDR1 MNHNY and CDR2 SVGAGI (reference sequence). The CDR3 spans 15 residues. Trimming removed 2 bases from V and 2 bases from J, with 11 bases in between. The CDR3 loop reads CASSYIHGFTDTQYF. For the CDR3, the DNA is TGTGCCAGCAGTTACATACATGGCTTCACAGATACGCAGTATTTT.

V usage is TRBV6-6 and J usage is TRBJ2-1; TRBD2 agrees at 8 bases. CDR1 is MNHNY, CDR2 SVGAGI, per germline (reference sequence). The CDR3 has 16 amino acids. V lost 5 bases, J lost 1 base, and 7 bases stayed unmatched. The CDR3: CASSGSGMGSYNEQFF. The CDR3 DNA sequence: TGTGCCAGCAGTGGTAGCGGGATGGGGTCCTACAATGAGCAGTTCTTC.

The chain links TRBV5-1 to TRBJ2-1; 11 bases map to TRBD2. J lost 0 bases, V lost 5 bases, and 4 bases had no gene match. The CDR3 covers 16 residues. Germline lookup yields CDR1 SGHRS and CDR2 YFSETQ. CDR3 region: CASSRLAGPSYNEQFF. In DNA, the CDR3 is TGCGCCAGCAGTAGACTAGCGGGACCCTCCTACAATGAGCAGTTCTTC.